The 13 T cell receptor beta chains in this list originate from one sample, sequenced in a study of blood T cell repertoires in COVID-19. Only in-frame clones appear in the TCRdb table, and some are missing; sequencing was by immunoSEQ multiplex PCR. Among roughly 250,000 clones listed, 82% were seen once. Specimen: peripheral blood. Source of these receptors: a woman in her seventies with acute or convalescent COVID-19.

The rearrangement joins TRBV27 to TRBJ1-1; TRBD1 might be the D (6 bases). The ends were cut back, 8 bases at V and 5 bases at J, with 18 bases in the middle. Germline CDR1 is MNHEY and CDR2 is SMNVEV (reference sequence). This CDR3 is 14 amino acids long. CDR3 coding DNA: TGTGCCAGCTTCCGGGGGGGGGCGAGGACTGAAGCTTTCTTT. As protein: CASFRGGARTEAFF.

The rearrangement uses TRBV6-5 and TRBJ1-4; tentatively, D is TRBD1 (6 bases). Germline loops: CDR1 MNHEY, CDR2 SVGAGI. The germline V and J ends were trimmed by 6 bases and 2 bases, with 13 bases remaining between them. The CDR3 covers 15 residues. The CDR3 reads CASRARQVTNEKLFF. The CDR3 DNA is TGTGCCAGCAGGGCTAGACAGGTCACTAATGAAAAACTGTTTTTT.

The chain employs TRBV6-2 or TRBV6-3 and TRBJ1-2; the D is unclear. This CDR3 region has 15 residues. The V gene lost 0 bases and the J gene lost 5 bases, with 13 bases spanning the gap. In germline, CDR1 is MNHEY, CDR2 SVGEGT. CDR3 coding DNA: TGTGCCAGCAGTTACTCGGGAGGGAAGTATTATGGCTACACCTTC. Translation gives CASSYSGGKYYGYTF.

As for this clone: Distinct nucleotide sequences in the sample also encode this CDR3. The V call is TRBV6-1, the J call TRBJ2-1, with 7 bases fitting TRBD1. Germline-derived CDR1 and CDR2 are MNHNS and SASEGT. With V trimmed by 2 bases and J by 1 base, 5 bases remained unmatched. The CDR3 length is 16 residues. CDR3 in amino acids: CASSERPGQSYNEQFF. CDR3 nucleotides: TGTGCCAGCAGTGAACGTCCGGGACAGTCCTACAATGAGCAGTTCTTC.

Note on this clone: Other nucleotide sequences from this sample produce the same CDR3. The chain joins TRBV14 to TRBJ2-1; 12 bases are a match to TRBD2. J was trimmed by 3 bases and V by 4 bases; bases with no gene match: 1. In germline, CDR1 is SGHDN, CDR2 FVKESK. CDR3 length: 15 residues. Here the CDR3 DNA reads TGTGCCAGCAGCCCACTAGCGGGGGGCTACAATGAGCAGTTCTTC. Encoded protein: CASSPLAGGYNEQFF.

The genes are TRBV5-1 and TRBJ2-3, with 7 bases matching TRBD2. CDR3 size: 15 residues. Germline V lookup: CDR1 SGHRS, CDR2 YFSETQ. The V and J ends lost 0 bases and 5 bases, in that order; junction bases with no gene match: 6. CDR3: CASSLDPGGQDTQYF. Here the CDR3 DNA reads TGCGCCAGCAGCTTGGATCCGGGGGGTCAAGATACGCAGTATTTT.

The CDR3 DNA reads TGTGCCAGCAGTGACCCCGCGGCCAGTCGGTCCCAGCATTTT. Translated, it gives CASSDPAASRSQHF. V usage is TRBV2 and J usage is TRBJ1-5; D is unclear. Germline CDR1 SNHLY, CDR2 FYNNEI. This CDR3 has 14 residues. The V gene lost 3 bases and the J gene lost 11 bases, with 17 bases spanning the gap.

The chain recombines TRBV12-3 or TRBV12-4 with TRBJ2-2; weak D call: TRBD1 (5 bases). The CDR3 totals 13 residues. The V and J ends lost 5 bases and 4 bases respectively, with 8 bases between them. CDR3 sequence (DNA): TGTGCCAGCAGTAGACAGACCACCGGGGAGCTGTTTTTT. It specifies CASSRQTTGELFF.

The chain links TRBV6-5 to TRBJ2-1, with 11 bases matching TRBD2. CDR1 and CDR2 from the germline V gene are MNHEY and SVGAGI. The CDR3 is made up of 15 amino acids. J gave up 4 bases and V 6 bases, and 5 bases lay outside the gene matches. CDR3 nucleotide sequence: TGTGCCAGCAGCCTAGCTAGCGGGGGGTACAATGAGCAGTTCTTC. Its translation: CASSLASGGYNEQFF.

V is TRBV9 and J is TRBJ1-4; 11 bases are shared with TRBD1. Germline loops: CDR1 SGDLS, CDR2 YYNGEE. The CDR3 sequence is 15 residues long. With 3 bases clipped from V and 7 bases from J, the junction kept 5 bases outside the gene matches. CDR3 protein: CASSAPGTGGEKLFF. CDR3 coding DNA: TGTGCCAGCAGCGCACCCGGGACAGGGGGTGAAAAACTGTTTTTT.

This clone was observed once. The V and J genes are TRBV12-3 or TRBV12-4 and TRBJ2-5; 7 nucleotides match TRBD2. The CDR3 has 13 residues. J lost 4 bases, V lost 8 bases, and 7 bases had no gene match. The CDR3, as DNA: TGTGCCAGCGGCCCGGCGGGGGTAGAGACCCAGTACTTC. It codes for CASGPAGVETQYF.

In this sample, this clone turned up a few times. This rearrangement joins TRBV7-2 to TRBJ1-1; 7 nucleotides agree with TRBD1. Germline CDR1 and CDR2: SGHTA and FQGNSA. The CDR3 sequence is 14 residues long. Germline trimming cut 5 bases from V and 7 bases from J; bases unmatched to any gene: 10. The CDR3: CASSHRGSYSEAFF. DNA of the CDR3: TGTGCCAGCAGCCACAGGGGTAGTTATAGTGAAGCTTTCTTT.

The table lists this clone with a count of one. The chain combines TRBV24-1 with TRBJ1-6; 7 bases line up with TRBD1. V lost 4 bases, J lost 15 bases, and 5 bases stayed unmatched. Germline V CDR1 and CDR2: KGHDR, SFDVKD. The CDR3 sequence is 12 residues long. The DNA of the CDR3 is TGTGCCACCAGTGACGGGACAGAGGTCCTCCACTTT. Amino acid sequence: CATSDGTEVLHF.